Below are 13 T cell receptor beta chains sequenced from a single sample in a study of blood T cell repertoires in COVID-19. The protocol was immunoSEQ multiplex PCR, while the TCRdb copy is restricted to in-frame clones and leaves out a portion. The sample consists of about 430,000 clones, 70% to 90% of them appearing once. The material sequenced was PBMCs or T cells enriched from blood (not recorded which). The receptors were sampled from a woman aged 25 to 45 with acute COVID-19.

The chain is built from TRBV5-4 and TRBJ2-5, with a weak D call TRBD1 (6 bases). V lost 0 bases, J lost 2 bases, and 14 bases lay in between. The CDR3 extends over 16 amino acids. The germline V gene encodes CDR1 SGHNT and CDR2 YYREEE (reference sequence). In DNA, the CDR3 is TGTGCCAGCAGCTTGGGCTCAGGCAGGGGTCAAGAGACCCAGTACTTC. It is translated as CASSLGSGRGQETQYF.

This clone is a singleton in its sample. The CDR3 region has the DNA TGTGCCACCAGTGATCTCAGGGGAACGAACACCGGGGAGCTGTTTTTT. Its translation is CATSDLRGTNTGELFF. V usage is TRBV24-1 and J usage is TRBJ2-2; possible D gene TRBD1, 6 bases. Trimming cost V 3 bases and J 0 bases, with 10 bases left between them. CDR3 length: 16 amino acids. Germline values: CDR1 KGHDR, CDR2 SFDVKD.

The V gene is TRBV2, the J gene TRBJ2-1; the match to TRBD1 covers 9 bases. The V segment lost 7 bases and the J segment 8 bases; nucleotides outside the gene matches: 12. Germline loops: CDR1 SNHLY, CDR2 FYNNEI. This CDR3 is 15 amino acids long. The CDR3 here is CASTGRDRVFDEQFF. DNA of the CDR3: TGTGCCAGCACAGGTCGGGACAGGGTTTTCGATGAGCAGTTCTTC.

This clone was seen a single time. The V and J genes are TRBV29-1 and TRBJ1-2; D is possibly TRBD1 (5 bases). Germline CDR1 SQVTM, CDR2 ANQGSEA. CDR3 length: 13 residues. Trimming left V 6 bases short and J 3 bases short, with 14 bases between. CDR3 sequence (DNA): TGCAGCGTGGGCCGCCGGGACTACTATGGCTACACCTTC. It is translated as CSVGRRDYYGYTF.

The J gene is TRBJ2-2, the V gene TRBV7-9; 7 bases agree with TRBD1. This CDR3 has 16 residues. J lost 3 bases, V lost 6 bases, and 10 bases had no gene match. Germline-derived CDR1 and CDR2 are SEHNR and FQNEAQ (reference sequence). CDR3 protein: CASSYPKQGYTGELFF. The CDR3 DNA reads as TGTGCCAGCAGTTATCCTAAACAGGGGTACACCGGGGAGCTGTTTTTT.

This clone was seen a few times. This rearrangement joins TRBV7-9 to TRBJ2-1, with a weak D call TRBD1 (6 bases). CDR3 size: 15 residues. CDR1 and CDR2 (germline): SEHNR, FQNEAQ (reference sequence). Trimming stripped 5 bases from V and 4 bases from J, with 15 bases between. The CDR3 nucleotides are TGTGCCAGCAGCCCAAGGACAGAGCGATACAATGAGCAGTTCTTC. It specifies CASSPRTERYNEQFF.

With respect to this clone: The sample contains more than one DNA sequence encoding this CDR3. The J gene is TRBJ1-6, the V gene TRBV7-8, with 7 bases lining up with TRBD1. J lost 7 bases, V lost 1 base, and 1 base had no gene match. CDR1 and CDR2 from the germline V gene are SGHVS and FQNEAQ. There are 14 residues in the CDR3. CDR3 sequence (DNA): TGTGCCAGCAGCTTAGTACAGGGGAATTCACCCCTCCACTTT. Protein: CASSLVQGNSPLHF. The complete variable domain, with remaining parts taken from reference TRBV7-8 and TRBJ1-6, reads GAGVSQSPRYKVAKRGQDVALRCDPISGHVSLFWYQQALGQGPEFLTYFQNEAQLDKSGLPSDRFFAERPEGSVSTLKIQRTQQEDSAVYLCASSLVQGNSPLHFGNGTRLTVT.

This clone appeared a single time. The V call is TRBV4-3, the J call TRBJ2-7; D perhaps matches TRBD2 (5 bases). V gave up 1 base and J gave up 6 bases, with 10 bases separating them. Per the germline V gene, CDR1 is LGHNA and CDR2 is YSLEER. The CDR3 contains 13 residues. The CDR3 protein is CASSQGGVSEQYF. The CDR3 DNA sequence: TGCGCCAGCAGCCAAGGGGGAGTTTCCGAGCAGTACTTC.

This clone was seen a few times. The chain has TRBV29-1 and TRBJ1-1; 9 bases line up with TRBD1. Germline CDR1 SQVTM, CDR2 ANQGSEA. The ends lost 6 bases at V and 0 bases at J; junction bases unmatched: 2. CDR3 length: 13 amino acids. The CDR3 sequence is CSVHRGLNTEAFF. DNA for the CDR3: TGCAGCGTCCACAGGGGGCTGAACACTGAAGCTTTCTTT. The complete variable domain, with remaining parts taken from reference TRBV29-1 and TRBJ1-1, reads SAVISQKPSRDICQRGTSLTIQCQVDSQVTMMFWYRQQPGQSLTLIATANQGSEATYESGFVIDKFPISRPNLTFSTLTVSNMSPEDSSIYLCSVHRGLNTEAFFGQGTRLTVV.

V usage is TRBV27 and J usage is TRBJ1-6; TRBD1 agrees at 11 bases. Germline CDR1 is MNHEY and CDR2 is SMNVEV (reference sequence). Trimming at V came to 7 bases and at J to 14 bases, leaving 19 bases not matched to a gene. The CDR3 runs to 17 residues. CDR3 in DNA: TGTGCCAGCACCCCTGGTACCGGGACAGGGGGTCGTAGGGCCCTCCACTTT. Its protein product is CASTPGTGTGGRRALHF.

This chain uses TRBV3-1 (or the pseudogene TRBV3-2) with TRBJ2-7; D is perhaps TRBD2 (6 bases). Germline V CDR1 and CDR2: LGHDT, YNNKEL (reference sequence). V lost 3 bases to trimming and J lost 0 bases, with 9 bases between them. There are 14 residues in the CDR3. The CDR3 loop is CASSQEGNSYEQYF. CDR3 nucleotides: TGTGCCAGCAGCCAGGAGGGCAACTCCTACGAGCAGTACTTC.

This clone was recorded only once. The V call is TRBV6-5, the J call TRBJ2-2, with 8 bases identical to TRBD1. CDR1 is MNHEY and CDR2 is SVGAGI in the germline V gene. The CDR3 is 15 residues long. Trimming took 7 bases from V and 6 from J; bases not matched to a gene: 10. DNA of the CDR3: TGTGCCAGCACCCCAGCAGGGGGCCCATCCGGGGAGCTGTTTTTT. This sequence encodes CASTPAGGPSGELFF.

V is TRBV4-2 and J is TRBJ2-1; 11 nucleotides align to TRBD2. Unmatched junction bases numbered 13, after V lost 2 bases and J lost 4 bases. The CDR3 extends over 19 amino acids. The V gene's germline CDR1 is LGHNA and CDR2 YNFKEQ. The CDR3 is CASSQRPLLAGGTYNEQFF. CDR3 sequence (DNA): TGTGCCAGCAGCCAACGGCCTCTCCTAGCGGGGGGAACATACAATGAGCAGTTCTTC.